This entry is about one T cell receptor (beta chain). The study made its TRB cDNA libraries by 5' RACE, adding UMI labels. For each CDR3 protein, TCRdb gives one entry from its re-call of the 5' RACE reads, without DNA. This sample's table reports 130,000 or so distinct CDR3 sequences. Germline V gives CDR1 SEHNR, CDR2 FQNEAQ (reference sequence). This CDR3 is 13 amino acids long. This sample stems from a study of CXCR3-negative and CXCR3-positive naive CD8 T cells. This chain connects TRBV7-9 to TRBJ2-7; TCRdb names TRBD1, which stays unverified in the absence of DNA. The receptor comes from a human donor in good health. Some clones in this sample may be carry-over from other donors' samples. The sequenced sample was naive CXCR3- CD8+ T cells from blood. Subset given: CD45RO-CCR7+CD27+CD95- naive CD8+ T cells lacking CXCR3 (TNR3-). CDR3 amino acids: CASSLLGVYEQYF.